Ten or more counts support the clone carrying this TCR beta chain. What it binds is not known. The data derive from a study of human T cells and chemical hapten exposure. Study summary: TCR yields differed between samples (mainly from small differences in pooled library volume). Study-wide results and limits: With regard to DPC sensitization, TCRs above 1 in 1000 frequency did not change.

V lost 2 bases and J lost 1, with 8 bases in between. CDR3 length: 14 residues. Time point indicated: patch test 1, 2 weeks after DPC sensitization. Regarding treatment: therapeutic diphenylcyclopropenone sensitization with weekly scalp DPC. Blood, whole and unfractionated, served as the source for total RNA extraction. The study used a library that attached unique molecular identifiers to individual cDNA molecules. A single record per CDR3 protein comes from TCRdb applying MiXCR to the RACE reads. The data show roughly 380,000 distinct CDR3 sequences, with more than 4.5% seen just once and under 3% held by the top ten.

The sample was whole blood, taken in connection with sensitization to the hapten diphenylcyclopropenone (DPC). This sequence originates from a woman aged 45-60 years with alopecia areata. Some clones in this sample may be carry-over from other donors' samples. The V and J genes are TRBV12-3 or TRBV12-4 and TRBJ1-1; no firm D call. CDR3 DNA sequence: TGTGCCAGCAGTTTAAGAACGGGGAACACTGAAGCTTTCTTT. It is translated as CASSLRTGNTEAFF.